This record looks at one T cell receptor (beta chain) sequence and its context. Its antigen remains unidentified. Method: immunoSEQ multiplex PCR; TCRdb's copy keeps in-frame clones and lacks some. The profile covers tens of thousands of clones, with 60% to 85% appearing a single time and around 5.8% taken by the ten largest. The CDR3 consists of 15 residues. After removal of 0 bases from V and 9 bases from J, the junction contained 5 bases not matched to a gene. The germline CDR1 and CDR2 sequences are LGHNA and YSLEER. The sample belongs to a study of a mutant IDH1 vaccine in newly diagnosed glioma. Time point specified: week 23, last vaccination. Topical imiquimod was applied with each vaccine dose, which held 300 ug of mutant IDH1 20-mer peptide.

The source material was PBMCs, sampled from a glioma patient whose treatment included an IDH1 peptide vaccine. This rearrangement joins TRBV4-3 to TRBJ2-1; the match to TRBD2 covers 10 bases. The clonotype comes from a woman aged 40 to 50 with glioma. Some clones in this sample may be carry-over from other donors' samples. CDR3 in amino acids: CASSQDPSGSSEQFF. The CDR3, as DNA: TGCGCCAGCAGCCAAGATCCTAGCGGGAGTAGTGAGCAGTTCTTC.